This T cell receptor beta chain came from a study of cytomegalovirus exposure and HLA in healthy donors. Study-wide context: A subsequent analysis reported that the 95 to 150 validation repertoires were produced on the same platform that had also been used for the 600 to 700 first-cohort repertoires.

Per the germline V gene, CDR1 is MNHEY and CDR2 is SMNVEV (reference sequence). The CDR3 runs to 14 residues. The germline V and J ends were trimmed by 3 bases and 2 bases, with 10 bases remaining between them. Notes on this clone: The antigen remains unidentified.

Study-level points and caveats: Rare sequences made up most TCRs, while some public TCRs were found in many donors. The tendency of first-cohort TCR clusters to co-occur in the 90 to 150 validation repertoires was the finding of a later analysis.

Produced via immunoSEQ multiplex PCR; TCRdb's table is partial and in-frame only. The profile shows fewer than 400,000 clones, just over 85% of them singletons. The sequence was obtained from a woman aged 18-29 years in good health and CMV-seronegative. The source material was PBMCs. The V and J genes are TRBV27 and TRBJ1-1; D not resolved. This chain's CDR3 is CASSFRSANTEAFF. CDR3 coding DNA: TGTGCCAGCAGTTTTCGGTCCGCTAACACTGAAGCTTTCTTT.